The 19 T cell receptor beta chains below all came from one sample that was sequenced in a study of pediatric ulcerative colitis (dated 2019 in TCRdb). Library generation was performed with the immunoSEQ multiplex PCR assay. Entries here come from immuneACCESS through TCRdb and include only in-frame sequences with V and J called. Some clones fail to appear in such tables; in the studies checked, an unresolved V gene covers under half of the shortfall, and the cause of the remainder is unknown. Recorded for this sample are about 64,000 clones; 85% to 90% of them occurred a single time. Of the sample, approximately 3.7% falls within the top ten clones. Sequencing was performed on blood. Every receptor here comes from a boy younger than 18 with severe ulcerative colitis.

The genes are TRBV7-9 and TRBJ2-7; TRBD2 agrees at 7 bases. Trimming removed 5 bases from V and 7 bases from J; junction bases left unmatched: 11. The CDR3 length is 14 residues. The germline gives CDR1 SEHNR, CDR2 FQNEAQ (reference sequence). The CDR3 spells CASSQRDSGGEQYF. CDR3 sequence (DNA): TGTGCCAGCAGCCAAAGGGACTCGGGGGGTGAGCAGTACTTC.

The chain links TRBV13 to TRBJ2-5, with TRBD2 matching over 15 bases. Looked up from germline, CDR1 is PRHDT and CDR2 is FYEKMQ (reference sequence). V dropped 5 bases and J dropped 5; count of bases not matched to a gene: 3. The CDR3 runs to 15 residues. The CDR3 sequence is CASSPGTSGRETQYF. As DNA, the CDR3 is TGTGCCAGCAGCCCCGGGACTAGCGGGAGGGAGACCCAGTACTTC.

The chain couples TRBV7-9 to TRBJ2-5; 8 bases are shared with TRBD1. Losses at the gene ends were 5 bases for V and 1 base for J; bases not matched to a gene: 9. The CDR3 covers 16 residues. The germline gives CDR1 SEHNR, CDR2 FQNEAQ (reference sequence). In DNA, the CDR3 is TGTGCCAGCAGCGATAGGACAGGGAGCTTCCAAGAGACCCAGTACTTC. It specifies CASSDRTGSFQETQYF.

V and J are TRBV27 and TRBJ2-1, with D hard to call. V lost 2 bases, J lost 0 bases, and 8 bases lay in between. The CDR3 covers 15 residues. In germline, CDR1 is MNHEY, CDR2 SMNVEV (reference sequence). The CDR3 coding sequence is TGTGCCAGCAGTTTAGACCGCCCCTCCTACAATGAGCAGTTCTTC. Translating gives CASSLDRPSYNEQFF.

V usage is TRBV10-3 and J usage is TRBJ2-3; D may be TRBD1 or TRBD2 (5 bases each). CDR1 is ENHRY and CDR2 is SYGVKD in the germline V gene. Deletions cut 4 bases from V and 4 bases from J, with 9 bases between. CDR3 length: 13 residues. The CDR3 here is CAISGQGADTQYF. DNA for the CDR3: TGTGCCATCAGTGGCCAGGGAGCAGATACGCAGTATTTT.

The chain recombines TRBV7-2 with TRBJ2-5; maybe TRBD1 (6 bases). V was clipped by 6 bases and J by 5 bases, with 16 bases between them. Germline V CDR1 and CDR2: SGHTA, FQGNSA. CDR3 length equals 14 residues. CDR3 region: CASSPTQGGETQYF. The CDR3 region has the DNA TGTGCCAGCAGTCCTACACAGGGTGGGGAGACCCAGTACTTC.

The gene calls are TRBV13 and TRBJ2-3, with D possibly being TRBD2 (6 bases). Germline values: CDR1 PRHDT, CDR2 FYEKMQ (reference sequence). CDR3 length equals 15 residues. Between the trimmed V and J ends, which lost 5 bases and 1 base, there was a span of 13 bases. The CDR3 region is CASSARGEGTDTQYF. CDR3 sequence (DNA): TGTGCCAGCAGCGCAAGAGGGGAGGGCACAGATACGCAGTATTTT.

This chain uses TRBV19 with TRBJ2-5, with unresolved D. Germline loops: CDR1 LNHDA, CDR2 SQIVND (reference sequence). The CDR3 consists of 13 residues. V lost 8 bases, J lost 2 bases, and 12 bases lay in between. The CDR3 region is CASGTGFQETQYF. CDR3 DNA sequence: TGTGCCAGTGGCACGGGCTTTCAAGAGACCCAGTACTTC.

CDR3 region: CASREREEQFF. DNA of the CDR3: TGTGCCAGCAGGGAACGAGAGGAGCAGTTCTTC. The chain couples TRBV5-8 to TRBJ2-1; no clear D. The V end lost 5 bases, the J end lost 10 bases, and 10 bases lay between the germline ends. This CDR3 comprises 11 residues. Germline V lookup: CDR1 SGHTS, CDR2 YDEGEE.

V is TRBV2 and J is TRBJ2-5; TRBD2 matches 7 bases. Germline assignment: CDR1 SNHLY and CDR2 FYNNEI. This CDR3 has 15 residues. The ends lost 5 bases at V and 4 bases at J; junction bases unmatched: 10. Here the CDR3 reads CASSPLPGRGETQYF. DNA of the CDR3: TGTGCCAGCAGTCCCCTACCGGGGAGGGGAGAGACCCAGTACTTC. Full variable domain (remainder filled in from reference TRBV2 and TRBJ2-5): EPEVTQTPSHQVTQMGQEVILRCVPISNHLYFYWYRQILGQKVEFLVSFYNNEISEKSEIFDDQFSVERPDGSNFTLKIRSTKLEDSAMYFCASSPLPGRGETQYFGPGTRLLVL.

The chain joins TRBV27 to TRBJ2-1; 13 positions agree with TRBD2. Germline V gene sequence: CDR1 MNHEY, CDR2 SMNVEV (reference sequence). V shed 4 bases, J shed 4 bases, and the junction held 7 bases outside the gene matches. There are 17 residues in the CDR3. For the CDR3, the DNA is TGTGCCAGCAGTTCGAGGACTAGCGGGAGTAGGTACAATGAGCAGTTCTTC. Translating it yields CASSSRTSGSRYNEQFF.

This clone is deemed medium-sized (0.01 to 0.1%). The chain employs TRBV4-1 and TRBJ2-3; D is undetermined. The CDR3 has 13 residues. Trimming stripped 6 bases from V and 1 base from J, with 8 bases between. Germline V gene lookup returns CDR1 MGHRA and CDR2 YSYEKL. The CDR3 loop reads CASRPDGTDTQYF. The CDR3 DNA reads TGCGCCAGCAGACCAGACGGCACAGATACGCAGTATTTT.

V and J are TRBV5-5 and TRBJ1-4; D remains unclear. The CDR3 runs 14 residues. V was cut by 5 bases and J by 7 bases, with 15 bases left in between. Germline CDR1 reads SGHKS; CDR2 reads YYEKEE (reference sequence). This CDR3 reads CASRMDVQSEKLFF. DNA for the CDR3: TGTGCCAGCAGGATGGACGTCCAGAGTGAAAAACTGTTTTTT.

This chain connects TRBV9 to TRBJ2-7; 14 positions match TRBD2. Germline CDR1 SGDLS, CDR2 YYNGEE. This CDR3 region has 14 residues. The V segment lost 4 bases and the J segment 9 bases; nucleotides outside the gene matches: 6. This CDR3 reads CASSTGLAGGGQYF. The DNA for the CDR3 is TGTGCCAGCAGCACCGGACTAGCGGGAGGAGGGCAGTACTTC.

The chain is built from TRBV4-1 and TRBJ2-7; 7 bases line up with TRBD2. Germline values: CDR1 MGHRA, CDR2 YSYEKL. With V trimmed by 0 bases and J by 0 bases, 8 bases remained unmatched. This CDR3 contains 17 residues. In nucleotides, the CDR3 is TGCGCCAGCAGCCAAGAACCCTCTAGCGGTTACTCCTACGAGCAGTACTTC. It codes for CASSQEPSSGYSYEQYF.

The V call is TRBV4-1, the J call TRBJ1-5; D remains unclear. The CDR3 extends over 14 amino acids. V lost 0 bases and J lost 6, with 9 bases in between. Germline V lookup: CDR1 MGHRA, CDR2 YSYEKL. In DNA, the CDR3 is TGCGCCAGCAGCCAAGATCGCCTCGGTCAGCCCCAGCATTTT. Amino acid sequence: CASSQDRLGQPQHF.

This clone was seen only a few times. This chain uses TRBV5-1 with TRBJ1-2, with D maybe TRBD1 (5 bases). The V end lost 0 bases, the J end lost 4 bases, and 7 bases lay between the germline ends. This CDR3 region has 13 residues. Germline-derived CDR1 and CDR2 are SGHRS and YFSETQ. The CDR3 nucleotides read TGCGCCAGCAGCTTGGAAGGGGTCTATGGCTACACCTTC. Translating it yields CASSLEGVYGYTF.

This clone was detected a few times. The rearrangement links TRBV30 to TRBJ1-1, with TRBD1 matching 9 bases. The CDR3 is made up of 13 amino acids. CDR1 and CDR2 (germline): GTSNPN, SVGIG (reference sequence). The V gene end was trimmed by 2 bases and the J gene end by 4 bases; junction bases not matched to a gene: 2. The CDR3 loop reads CAWSPGQGTEAFF. CDR3 bases: TGTGCCTGGAGTCCGGGACAGGGCACTGAAGCTTTCTTT. Drawing the rest from reference TRBV30 and TRBJ1-1, the complete variable domain is SQTIHQWPATLVQPVGSPLSLECTVEGTSNPNLYWYRQAAGRGLQLLFYSVGIGQISSEVPQNLSASRPQDRQFILSSKKLLLSDSGFYLCAWSPGQGTEAFFGQGTRLTVV.

Only a few counts were recorded for this clone. The V gene is TRBV19, the J gene TRBJ2-7; no firm D call. V lost 6 bases to trimming and J lost 4 bases, with 19 bases between them. The CDR3 runs to 15 residues. Germline CDR1 is LNHDA and CDR2 is SQIVND (reference sequence). The CDR3 DNA is TGTGCCAGTAGACGGAGCACCGGGTCCCCGTACGAGCAGTACTTC. Encoded protein: CASRRSTGSPYEQYF. The complete variable domain, with remaining parts taken from reference TRBV19 and TRBJ2-7, reads DGGITQSPKYLFRKEGQNVTLSCEQNLNHDAMYWYRQDPGQGLRLIYYSQIVNDFQKGDIAEGYSVSREKKESFPLTVTSAQKNPTAFYLCASRRSTGSPYEQYFGPGTRLTVT.